Below, 24 T cell receptor beta chains from the same sample are listed, as sequenced in a study of blood T cell repertoires in COVID-19. Libraries were prepared by immunoSEQ multiplex PCR; TCRdb keeps only in-frame clonotypes and omits some of them. The sample holds just under 45,000 clones; around nine tenths are singletons and the top ten take approximately 3.8%. The specimen sequenced was peripheral blood. These TCRs come from a man aged 35 to 55 with COVID-19, enrolled during active disease.

V gene TRBV9 combines with J gene TRBJ2-6; D may be TRBD1 (5 bases). Per the germline V gene, CDR1 is SGDLS and CDR2 is YYNGEE. This CDR3 is 15 amino acids long. The V gene lost 3 bases and the J gene lost 4 bases, with 11 bases spanning the gap. The CDR3 loop is CASSAQGVGANVLTF. CDR3 in DNA: TGTGCCAGCAGCGCGCAGGGTGTGGGGGCCAACGTCCTGACTTTC.

The chain couples TRBV2 to TRBJ1-5, with unresolved D. The germline V gene has CDR1 SNHLY and CDR2 FYNNEI. V was trimmed by 6 bases and J by 2 bases, leaving 17 bases between them. The CDR3 extends over 16 amino acids. CDR3 loop: CASSSSLGRGNQPQHF. CDR3 DNA: TGTGCCAGCAGCTCGTCCCTTGGGAGGGGCAATCAGCCCCAGCATTTT.

The chain recombines TRBV5-4 with TRBJ2-7, with 7 nucleotides matching TRBD1. This CDR3 region has 14 residues. The ends lost 4 bases at V and 5 bases at J; junction bases unmatched: 9. From germline, CDR1 is SGHNT and CDR2 YYREEE (reference sequence). CDR3 coding DNA: TGTGCCAGCAGCCCGCCAACAGGGGCAAACGAGCAGTACTTC. This sequence encodes CASSPPTGANEQYF.

V is TRBV7-9 and J is TRBJ1-2; no clear D gene. CDR1 and CDR2 (germline): SEHNR, FQNEAQ (reference sequence). V lost 5 bases, J lost 4 bases, and 17 bases lay in between. The CDR3 has 15 residues. CDR3 residues: CASSGWERTAYGYTF. Written as DNA, the CDR3 is TGTGCCAGCAGCGGGTGGGAGCGGACGGCCTATGGCTACACCTTC.

The V call is TRBV9, the J call TRBJ1-4, with 7 bases matching TRBD1. Germline lookup yields CDR1 SGDLS and CDR2 YYNGEE. This CDR3 is built from 14 residues. V trimming: 3 bases; J trimming: 7 bases; junction bases outside the gene matches: 6. The CDR3 here is CASSEGTVGEKLFF. CDR3 bases: TGTGCCAGCAGCGAAGGGACAGTCGGTGAAAAACTGTTTTTT.

The chain employs TRBV30 and TRBJ1-3; D may be TRBD1 (6 bases). Germline V gene sequence: CDR1 GTSNPN, CDR2 SVGIG (reference sequence). The CDR3 has 16 residues. V lost 2 bases to trimming and J lost 4 bases, with 18 bases between them. In nucleotides, the CDR3 is TGTGCCTGGAGTCGAGAACTCGACAGGACGGGAAACACCATATATTTT. It translates to CAWSRELDRTGNTIYF.

The rearrangement links TRBV5-1 to TRBJ2-1; possible D gene TRBD2, 5 bases. Looked up from germline, CDR1 is SGHRS and CDR2 is YFSETQ. The V and J ends lost 0 bases and 0 bases respectively, with 13 bases between them. The CDR3 is made up of 17 amino acids. The CDR3 region has the DNA TGCGCCAGCAGCTTGGCCGAGGGCTCCCCCTCCTACAATGAGCAGTTCTTC. Translated, it gives CASSLAEGSPSYNEQFF.

The J gene is TRBJ1-1, the V gene TRBV30; D uncertain. Germline loops: CDR1 GTSNPN, CDR2 SVGIG (reference sequence). The V end was cut by 3 bases, the J end by 0 bases, with 8 bases between. The CDR3 has 13 amino acids. The CDR3: CAWSDLLNTEAFF. CDR3 sequence (DNA): TGTGCCTGGAGCGATCTACTGAACACTGAAGCTTTCTTT.

This chain joins TRBV10-2 and TRBJ2-7; possibly TRBD2 for D (6 bases). The CDR3 consists of 13 residues. The germline gives CDR1 WSHSY, CDR2 SAAADI. Between the trimmed V and J ends, which lost 4 bases and 3 bases, there was a span of 10 bases. In nucleotides, the CDR3 is TGCGCCAGCAGTGTGGGGGGTTTCTACGAGCAGTACTTC. Protein: CASSVGGFYEQYF.

The rearrangement links TRBV18 to TRBJ1-5; 7 nucleotides line up with TRBD1. The CDR3 length is 17 residues. V was pared by 6 bases and J by 5 bases, with 16 bases of the junction left unmatched. Per the germline V gene, CDR1 is KGHSH and CDR2 is LQKENI. In DNA, the CDR3 is TGTGCCAGCTCGCAAGTCGCGGCAGGGGGAGCGGATCAGCCCCAGCATTTT. This encodes CASSQVAAGGADQPQHF.

The genes are TRBV6-1 and TRBJ1-2, with D perhaps TRBD1 (5 bases). V was trimmed by 3 bases and J by 5 bases, leaving 19 bases between them. Germline V gives CDR1 MNHNS, CDR2 SASEGT. This CDR3 comprises 16 residues. This CDR3 is CASSEEGRPPFYGYTF. The DNA of the CDR3 is TGTGCCAGCAGTGAGGAGGGACGCCCTCCTTTTTATGGCTACACCTTC.

The CDR3 DNA reads TGTGCCAGCAGCTTAGTAGGACAGGGGATCTACGAGCAGTACTTC. Translation: CASSLVGQGIYEQYF. J is TRBJ2-7 and V is TRBV7-9; 9 bases fit TRBD1. There are 15 residues in the CDR3. Per germline, CDR1 SEHNR and CDR2 FQNEAQ (reference sequence). V lost 1 base and J lost 3; bases outside the gene matches: 4.

This clone occurred once. The chain joins TRBV11-3 to TRBJ1-1, with 8 bases identical to TRBD1. The V and J ends lost 5 bases and 3 bases, in that order; junction bases with no gene match: 11. CDR1 and CDR2 (germline): SGHNT, YENEEA. This CDR3 is built from 16 residues. This CDR3 reads CASSAYQGAAYTEAFF. As DNA, the CDR3 is TGTGCCAGCAGCGCATACCAGGGGGCAGCGTACACTGAAGCTTTCTTT.

This clone was observed a single time. This chain uses TRBV6-6 with TRBJ1-1, with 7 bases identical to TRBD1. The ends lost 2 bases at V and 7 bases at J; junction bases unmatched: 7. Germline CDR1 and CDR2: MNHNY and SVGAGI (reference sequence). CDR3 length: 14 residues. CDR3 in DNA: TGTGCCAGCAGTTACCCACAGGGGCGCCTTGAAGCTTTCTTT. Translation gives CASSYPQGRLEAFF.

The J gene is TRBJ2-7, the V gene TRBV30; TRBD2 agrees at 8 bases. The germline V gene has CDR1 GTSNPN and CDR2 SVGIG (reference sequence). V dropped 2 bases and J dropped 3; count of bases not matched to a gene: 6. CDR3 size: 14 residues. CDR3 loop: CAWSFRTSGYEQYF. The DNA of the CDR3 is TGTGCCTGGAGTTTCCGAACTAGCGGCTACGAGCAGTACTTC.

The chain employs TRBV19 and TRBJ1-4, with D hard to call. This CDR3 comprises 14 residues. Per germline, CDR1 LNHDA and CDR2 SQIVND (reference sequence). The V and J ends lost 3 bases and 7 bases respectively, with 12 bases between them. The CDR3 DNA reads as TGTGCCAGTAGTATTTCCTCCGCGGGTGAAAAACTGTTTTTT. This gives the protein CASSISSAGEKLFF.

V is TRBV11-2 and J is TRBJ2-5; 8 nucleotides align to TRBD2. The CDR3 has 15 amino acids. J was trimmed by 5 bases and V by 5 bases; bases with no gene match: 10. Looked up from germline, CDR1 is SGHAT and CDR2 is FQNNGV. This CDR3 reads CASSPLAGRMETQYF. CDR3 sequence (DNA): TGTGCCAGCAGCCCATTAGCGGGGCGCATGGAGACCCAGTACTTC.

This chain uses TRBV10-3 with TRBJ2-1; possible D gene TRBD1, 6 bases. This CDR3 region has 14 residues. Germline values: CDR1 ENHRY, CDR2 SYGVKD. Trimming removed 6 bases at V and 4 bases at J, with 13 bases between. The CDR3 sequence: CAISLSDSYNEQFF. The CDR3 DNA is TGTGCCATCAGCCTTTCGGACAGTTACAATGAGCAGTTCTTC.

This chain connects TRBV25-1 to TRBJ1-1; no clear D gene. Trimming took off 4 bases at V and 3 bases at J, with 9 bases between the two ends. From germline, CDR1 is MGHDK and CDR2 SYGVNS. The CDR3 covers 13 residues. The chain's CDR3 is CASSGESDTEAFF. The DNA for the CDR3 is TGTGCCAGCAGTGGAGAAAGCGACACTGAAGCTTTCTTT.

The CDR3 reads CASSPRGNTEAFF. DNA for the CDR3: TGTGCCAGCAGCCCCCGGGGGAACACTGAAGCTTTCTTT. The chain is built from TRBV5-5 and TRBJ1-1; D is ambiguous. Trimming removed 4 bases from V and 1 base from J, with 8 bases in between. The length of the CDR3 is 13 residues. Germline-derived CDR1 and CDR2 are SGHKS and YYEKEE (reference sequence).

V usage is TRBV4-1 and J usage is TRBJ2-7, with a weak D call TRBD2 (6 bases). In germline, CDR1 is MGHRA, CDR2 YSYEKL. CDR3 size: 15 residues. V lost 1 base, J lost 4 bases, and 14 bases lay in between. The CDR3 region is CASSQGVGGVYEQYF. The CDR3, as DNA: TGCGCCAGCAGCCAAGGGGTCGGCGGGGTTTACGAGCAGTACTTC.

This chain uses TRBV4-1 with TRBJ2-7; TRBD2 agrees at 10 bases. V trimming: 0 bases; J trimming: 3 bases; junction bases outside the gene matches: 2. This CDR3 contains 15 residues. From germline, CDR1 is MGHRA and CDR2 YSYEKL. Written as DNA, the CDR3 is TGCGCCAGCAGCCAAGAGGGACTAGCGAACTACGAGCAGTACTTC. Its protein product is CASSQEGLANYEQYF.

In this sample, this clone turned up a few times. The V gene is TRBV30, the J gene TRBJ2-5, with TRBD1 matching 8 bases. There are 13 residues in the CDR3. The trim removed 2 bases at V and 3 bases at J, leaving 2 bases unmatched. Germline CDR1 reads GTSNPN; CDR2 reads SVGIG (reference sequence). CDR3 sequence reads: CAWSTTGEETQYF. The DNA of the CDR3 is TGTGCCTGGAGTACGACAGGGGAAGAGACCCAGTACTTC.

The chain links TRBV7-3 to TRBJ2-7, with TRBD1 matching 9 bases. This CDR3 contains 14 residues. The V gene end was trimmed by 5 bases and the J gene end by 2 bases; junction bases not matched to a gene: 4. Germline V lookup: CDR1 SGHTA, CDR2 FQGTGA. CDR3 coding DNA: TGTGCCAGCAGCACGGGGGACAGGGCCTACGAGCAGTACTTC. This encodes CASSTGDRAYEQYF.